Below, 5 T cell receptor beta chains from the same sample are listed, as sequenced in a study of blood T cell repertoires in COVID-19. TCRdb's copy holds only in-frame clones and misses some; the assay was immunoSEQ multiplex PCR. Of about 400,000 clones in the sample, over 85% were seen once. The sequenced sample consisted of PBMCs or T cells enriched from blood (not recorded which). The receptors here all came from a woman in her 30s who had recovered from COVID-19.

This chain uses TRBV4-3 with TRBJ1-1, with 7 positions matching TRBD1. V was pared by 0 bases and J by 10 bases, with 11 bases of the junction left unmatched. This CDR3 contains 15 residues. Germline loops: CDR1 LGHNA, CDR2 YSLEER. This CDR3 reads CASSQEVRGPVGAFF. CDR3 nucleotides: TGCGCCAGCAGCCAAGAGGTTAGGGGGCCGGTCGGAGCTTTCTTT.

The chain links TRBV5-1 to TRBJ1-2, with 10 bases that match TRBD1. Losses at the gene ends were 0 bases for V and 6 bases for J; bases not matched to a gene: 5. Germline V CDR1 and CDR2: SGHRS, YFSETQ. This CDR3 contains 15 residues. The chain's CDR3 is CASSLVDRGRDGYTF. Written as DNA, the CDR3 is TGCGCCAGCAGCTTGGTCGACAGGGGGCGCGATGGCTACACCTTC.

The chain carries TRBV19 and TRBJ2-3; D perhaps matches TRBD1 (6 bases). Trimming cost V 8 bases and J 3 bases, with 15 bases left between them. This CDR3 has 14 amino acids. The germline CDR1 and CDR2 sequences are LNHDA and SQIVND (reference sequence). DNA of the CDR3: TGTGCCAGTGCCCCAACTCAGGGGACAGATACGCAGTATTTT. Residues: CASAPTQGTDTQYF.

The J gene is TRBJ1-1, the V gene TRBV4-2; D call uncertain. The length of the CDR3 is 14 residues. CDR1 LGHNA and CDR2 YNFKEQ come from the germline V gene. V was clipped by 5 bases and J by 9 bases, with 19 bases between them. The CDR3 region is CASSDLTSVPQAFF. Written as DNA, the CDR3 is TGTGCCAGCAGCGACCTGACTTCGGTGCCGCAAGCTTTCTTT.

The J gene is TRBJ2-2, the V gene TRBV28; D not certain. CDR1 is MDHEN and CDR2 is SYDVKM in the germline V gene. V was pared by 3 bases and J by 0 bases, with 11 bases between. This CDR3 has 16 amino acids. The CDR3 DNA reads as TGTGCCAGCAGTTTTCAGGTCACAGCGAACACCGGGGAGCTGTTTTTT. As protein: CASSFQVTANTGELFF.